The clone carrying this T cell receptor (beta chain) occurred a few times. Sequencing was performed with immunoSEQ multiplex PCR; in TCRdb, only in-frame clones are kept and a portion is missing. The sample includes 25,000 to 35,000 clones, around 67% of them seen just once. The data derive from a study of blood T cell repertoires in COVID-19. At the level of the study: The analysed material was cDNA or gDNA that came from T cells, B-cell-depleted T cells, or PBMCs.

CDR1 and CDR2 from the germline V gene are SGHDT and YYEEEE. The trim removed 0 bases at V and 1 base at J, leaving 10 bases unmatched. The CDR3 contains 17 residues. This sequence joins TRBV5-6 and TRBJ2-7, with 7 positions matching TRBD1. The sequence came from a human donor in a cohort sampled during active COVID-19. The sequenced sample was peripheral blood. In DNA, the CDR3 is TGTGCCAGCAGCTTGGGAGGGGGCGGATTTTTGTCCTACGAGCAGTACTTC. Amino acid sequence: CASSLGGGGFLSYEQYF.